This T cell receptor beta chain was captured by sequencing in a study of control samples from healthy donors and cancer patients. Sequencing was performed with immunoSEQ multiplex PCR; in TCRdb, only in-frame clones are kept and a portion is missing. The sample includes about 83,000 clones, 91% of them seen just once. V dropped 5 bases and J dropped 7; count of bases not matched to a gene: 6. The CDR3 loop spans 15 amino acids. Germline V gene sequence: CDR1 SGHTA, CDR2 FQGNSA. This chain joins TRBV7-2 and TRBJ2-2; TRBD2 aligns across 11 bases. The specimen was blood. The sequence came from a man aged 50 to 60 in good health. The DNA of the CDR3 is TGTGCCAGCAGCGATAGCGGGGGGGCTATCGGGGAGCTGTTTTTT. Amino acid sequence: CASSDSGGAIGELFF.